The 5 T cell receptor beta chains presented below share a single source sample, sequenced in a study of cytomegalovirus exposure and HLA in healthy donors. The assay was immunoSEQ multiplex PCR, and TCRdb's table has in-frame clones only and misses some. In the table there are under 250,000 clones, around 90% of which are singletons. What was sequenced was PBMCs. The receptors derive from a woman under 30 in good health and CMV-seronegative.

This chain uses TRBV27 with TRBJ2-5, with TRBD2 as a possible D gene (6 bases). Germline CDR1 reads MNHEY; CDR2 reads SMNVEV (reference sequence). This CDR3 is 16 amino acids long. V was shortened by 4 bases and J by 6 bases, with 21 bases between the two germline ends. CDR3 region: CASSSPGTGGLKTQYF. The CDR3, as DNA: TGTGCCAGCAGTTCACCCGGGACTGGGGGGTTGAAGACCCAGTACTTC.

This sequence joins TRBV6-5 and TRBJ1-1; TRBD1 matches at 7 bases. V shed 5 bases, J shed 3 bases, and the junction held 9 bases outside the gene matches. CDR1 and CDR2 (germline): MNHEY, SVGAGI. The CDR3 contains 15 residues. CDR3 DNA sequence: TGTGCCAGCAGTCTTAGGGGGCGGAGAGACACTGAAGCTTTCTTT. As protein: CASSLRGRRDTEAFF.

The J gene is TRBJ2-7, the V gene TRBV7-8; TRBD1 matches 9 bases. This CDR3 contains 14 residues. V lost 1 base and J lost 7; bases outside the gene matches: 5. Germline CDR1 reads SGHVS; CDR2 reads FQNEAQ. Here the CDR3 DNA reads TGTGCCAGCAGCTTAGGGGACAGGGAAGGGGAGCAGTACTTC. Translated, it gives CASSLGDREGEQYF.

The chain is built from TRBV7-8 and TRBJ2-5; a possible D gene is TRBD1 (6 bases). The CDR3 totals 16 residues. V lost 5 bases, J lost 5 bases, and 21 bases lay in between. Germline V gene data show CDR1 as SGHVS and CDR2 as FQNEAQ. The CDR3 sequence: CASSPGTGSSWETQYF. The CDR3 DNA is TGTGCCAGCAGCCCGGGAACAGGGTCCTCTTGGGAGACCCAGTACTTC.

The chain uses TRBV6-6 and TRBJ2-7; D is unresolved. The ends were cut back, 5 bases at V and 0 bases at J, with 11 bases in the middle. Germline CDR1 reads MNHNY; CDR2 reads SVGAGI (reference sequence). This CDR3 has 14 residues. The CDR3 DNA follows: TGTGCCAGCAGTGCCTACCTCATCTCCTACGAGCAGTACTTC. Protein sequence: CASSAYLISYEQYF.